The 15 T cell receptor beta chains below come from one sample, sequenced in a study of blood T cell repertoires in COVID-19. Profiling relied on immunoSEQ multiplex PCR, and the TCRdb table lists in-frame clones only, not all of them. This sample yields about 200,000 clones, of which 82% are seen a single time; roughly 8.2% belongs to the top ten. Sequencing used peripheral blood. Every receptor here comes from a woman of 80 years or more with COVID-19, enrolled during active disease.

This chain joins TRBV28 and TRBJ1-2; tentatively, D is TRBD1 (6 bases). The germline V gene encodes CDR1 MDHEN and CDR2 SYDVKM. The CDR3 totals 13 residues. V dropped 7 bases and J dropped 4 bases, with 13 bases sitting between them. CDR3 coding DNA: TGTGCCAGCACACCGGGACAAGTCTATGGCTACACCTTC. Amino acids: CASTPGQVYGYTF.

V usage is TRBV4-1 and J usage is TRBJ2-2; TRBD2 matches at 11 bases. CDR3 size: 15 residues. The germline V gene encodes CDR1 MGHRA and CDR2 YSYEKL. The J segment lost 6 bases and the V segment lost 5 bases, leaving 5 bases of the junction unmatched. The CDR3 region has the DNA TGCGCCAGCAGCTTTCCTAGCGGGGGGCCCGGGGAGCTGTTTTTT. It yields the protein CASSFPSGGPGELFF.

The genes are TRBV6-6 and TRBJ2-7; the match to TRBD1 covers 9 bases. CDR1 and CDR2 from the germline V gene are MNHNY and SVGAGI (reference sequence). The V gene end was trimmed by 5 bases and the J gene end by 2 bases; junction bases not matched to a gene: 4. This CDR3 region has 14 residues. CDR3 DNA sequence: TGTGCCAGCAGTCCGGACAGGGGTACCTACGAGCAGTACTTC. It yields the protein CASSPDRGTYEQYF.

This chain joins TRBV10-3 and TRBJ1-1; D remains unclear. This CDR3 is 13 amino acids long. Looked up from germline, CDR1 is ENHRY and CDR2 is SYGVKD. V gave up 11 bases and J gave up 5 bases, with 18 bases separating them. The CDR3: CAFSASQLTEAFF. The CDR3 bases are TGTGCCTTCTCGGCCTCACAGCTGACTGAAGCTTTCTTT.

This chain connects TRBV30 to TRBJ1-1; 7 bases are shared with TRBD1. Germline V lookup: CDR1 GTSNPN, CDR2 SVGIG (reference sequence). The CDR3 sequence is 11 residues long. After removal of 5 bases from V and 6 bases from J, the junction contained 3 bases not matched to a gene. CDR3 DNA: TGTGCCTGGTCAGGGGGAGCTGAAGCTTTCTTT. This encodes CAWSGGAEAFF.

The V call is TRBV3-1 (or the pseudogene TRBV3-2), the J call TRBJ2-2, with a possible D match to TRBD1 (6 bases). This CDR3 has 15 amino acids. The V end was cut by 1 base, the J end by 0 bases, with 6 bases between. The V gene's germline CDR1 is LGHDT and CDR2 YNNKEL (reference sequence). The CDR3 sequence is CASSQGTANTGELFF. The CDR3 DNA follows: TGTGCCAGCAGCCAAGGGACAGCGAACACCGGGGAGCTGTTTTTT.

The chain couples TRBV7-8 to TRBJ2-5; tentative D call: TRBD2 (6 bases). The CDR3 contains 14 residues. Germline assignment: CDR1 SGHVS and CDR2 FQNEAQ. V lost 6 bases, J lost 5 bases, and 16 bases lay in between. The CDR3 coding sequence is TGTGCCAGCAGGGGGGGTGGTTTTTGGGAGACCCAGTACTTC. Residues: CASRGGGFWETQYF.

This clone was detected only once. The chain couples TRBV6-4 to TRBJ1-2, with TRBD1 matching over 8 bases. The CDR3 is 13 residues long. V lost 6 bases, J lost 3 bases, and 3 bases stayed unmatched. CDR1 and CDR2 from the germline V gene are MRHNA and SNTAGT. CDR3 nucleotide sequence: TGTGCCAGCAGCCCGGACAGGGACTATGGCTACACCTTC. It is translated as CASSPDRDYGYTF.

This rearrangement joins TRBV19 to TRBJ1-1; tentative D call: TRBD1 (5 bases). Germline V gene sequence: CDR1 LNHDA, CDR2 SQIVND (reference sequence). The ends were cut back, 1 base at V and 4 bases at J, with 13 bases in the middle. The length of the CDR3 is 15 residues. CDR3 region: CASSIGPGIRTEAFF. The CDR3, as DNA: TGTGCCAGTAGTATAGGCCCAGGGATTCGCACTGAAGCTTTCTTT.

The V call is TRBV9, the J call TRBJ1-4, with 7 bases matching TRBD1. The germline V gene encodes CDR1 SGDLS and CDR2 YYNGEE. Trimming at V came to 0 bases and at J to 1 base, leaving 3 bases not matched to a gene. This CDR3 has 16 residues. The CDR3 sequence is CASSVDAGGTNEKLFF. Written as DNA, the CDR3 is TGTGCCAGCAGCGTAGACGCAGGGGGAACTAATGAAAAACTGTTTTTT.

J is TRBJ2-5 and V is TRBV27, with TRBD1 as a possible D gene (5 bases). The CDR3 is 14 amino acids. The ends were cut back, 6 bases at V and 5 bases at J, with 16 bases in the middle. Germline lookup yields CDR1 MNHEY and CDR2 SMNVEV (reference sequence). For the CDR3, the DNA is TGTGCCAGCAGGCCCACCCCCAGGGTTGAGACCCAGTACTTC. As protein: CASRPTPRVETQYF.

This chain connects TRBV5-5 to TRBJ1-4; no reliable D call. The germline V gene has CDR1 SGHKS and CDR2 YYEKEE (reference sequence). Trimming left V 0 bases short and J 0 bases short, with 6 bases between. This CDR3 region has 15 residues. CDR3 nucleotides: TGTGCCAGCAGCTTGGACGGGGCAACTAATGAAAAACTGTTTTTT. Translation gives CASSLDGATNEKLFF.

This rearrangement joins TRBV18 to TRBJ1-1; D remains unclear. This CDR3 spans 13 amino acids. V lost 5 bases and J 1 base, leaving 8 bases between the germline ends. Per germline, CDR1 KGHSH and CDR2 LQKENI. The DNA for the CDR3 is TGTGCCAGCTCAACCCCAGGGAACACTGAAGCTTTCTTT. Residues: CASSTPGNTEAFF.

V usage is TRBV18 and J usage is TRBJ1-3; 7 bases agree with TRBD1. V lost 10 bases, J lost 0 bases, and 9 bases stayed unmatched. CDR1 and CDR2 from the germline V gene are KGHSH and LQKENI. The CDR3 spans 15 residues. CDR3 nucleotides: TGTGCCACCGGACAGGTCGGAAACTCTGGAAACACCATATATTTT. This sequence encodes CATGQVGNSGNTIYF.

This clone was recorded at least ten times. The chain carries TRBV18 and TRBJ1-3, with a tentative D call TRBD1 (6 bases). CDR3 length: 18 residues. V lost 6 bases, J lost 5 bases, and 26 bases lay in between. The V gene's germline CDR1 is KGHSH and CDR2 LQKENI. Here the CDR3 DNA reads TGTGCCAGCTCCCAAAACCGGGACACACTGATCCGGAGAAACACCATATATTTT. It yields the protein CASSQNRDTLIRRNTIYF.